The 18 T cell receptor beta chains below come from one sample, sequenced in a study of regulatory T cells in long-lasting Graves disease. Libraries of TCR beta came from iRepertoire HTBI primers plus Arm-PCR of CDR3 regions. MiXCR, applied by TCRdb to the multiplex PCR reads, yields one record per CDR3 protein. There are about 470,000 distinct CDR3 sequences in the sample; around a fifth occur only once, and more than 6% lies in the top ten. Documented time point: persistent/refractory GD, antithyroid drugs over 5 years with positive TRAb. TCR sequences were obtained from RNA taken from PBMCs. The source was peripheral blood mononuclear cells (PBMCs), collected when the disease was refractory, from a patient treated with antithyroid drugs. All receptors come from a female donor with Graves disease.

This clonotype was detected many times. The chain uses TRBV24-1 and TRBJ1-1; D gene uncertain. This CDR3 comprises 13 residues. The ends were cut back, 5 bases at V and 4 bases at J, with 10 bases in the middle. Germline loops: CDR1 KGHDR, CDR2 SFDVKD. The CDR3 here is CATSGFESTEAFF. In nucleotides, the CDR3 is TGTGCCACCAGTGGATTTGAATCCACTGAAGCTTTCTTT.

This clonotype was recorded a few times. A much larger clone sits a single nucleotide away, making a read error possible. V gene TRBV11-2 combines with J gene TRBJ1-6; no definite D call. Looked up from germline, CDR1 is SGHAT and CDR2 is FQNNGV. The CDR3 has 12 residues. The V end lost 2 bases, the J end lost 5 bases, and 1 base lay between the germline ends. The CDR3 bases are TGTGCCAGCAGCTTACATAATTCACCCCTCCACTTT. It codes for CASSLHNSPLHF.

The chain has TRBV5-1 and TRBJ1-3; 7 nucleotides agree with TRBD1. Losses at the gene ends were 4 bases for V and 5 bases for J; bases not matched to a gene: 9. The CDR3 totals 15 residues. Germline-derived CDR1 and CDR2 are SGHRS and YFSETQ. The CDR3 reads CASSPDRDYRNTIYF. The CDR3 DNA reads as TGCGCCAGCAGCCCCGACAGGGATTACAGAAACACCATATATTTT.

This clonotype was recorded many times. The V and J genes are TRBV12-3 or TRBV12-4 and TRBJ1-1, with D hard to call. Trimming stripped 7 bases from V and 7 bases from J, with 13 bases between. The CDR3 contains 12 residues. Here the CDR3 reads CASTLASNEAFF. The CDR3 DNA reads TGTGCCAGCACTTTGGCGAGTAATGAAGCTTTCTTT.

The chain employs TRBV6-1 and TRBJ2-7, with 10 bases aligning to TRBD1. V shed 7 bases, J shed 5 bases, and the junction held 8 bases outside the gene matches. This CDR3 spans 14 amino acids. From germline, CDR1 is MNHNS and CDR2 SASEGT. In nucleotides, the CDR3 is TGTGCCAGCAAAACCGCCGGACAGGGGGACGAGCAGTACTTC. The encoded protein is CASKTAGQGDEQYF.

This clonotype was picked up many times. The genes are TRBV7-2 and TRBJ2-4; no reliable D call. The CDR3 consists of 13 residues. The V end lost 0 bases, the J end lost 7 bases, and 7 bases lay between the germline ends. Germline CDR1 reads SGHTA; CDR2 reads FQGNSA. The CDR3 sequence is CASSLAGMNIQYF. CDR3 DNA sequence: TGTGCCAGCAGCTTAGCAGGGATGAACATTCAGTACTTC.

This clonotype was seen repeatedly, ten times or more. The rearrangement links TRBV6-5 to TRBJ1-6; no firm D call. Looked up from germline, CDR1 is MNHEY and CDR2 is SVGAGI. V shed 3 bases and J shed 10 bases, with 22 bases lying between them. This CDR3 region has 17 residues. CDR3 in amino acids: CASSYSTPVLERSPLHF. The CDR3 DNA follows: TGTGCCAGCAGTTATTCCACTCCTGTGTTGGAACGCTCACCCCTCCACTTT.

This clonotype was observed a few times. V and J are TRBV5-8 and TRBJ2-3; D is possibly TRBD2 (6 bases). This CDR3 has 14 residues. Trimming cost V 4 bases and J 4 bases, with 13 bases left between them. CDR1 and CDR2 from the germline V gene are SGHTS and YDEGEE. Here the CDR3 DNA reads TGTGCCAGCAGCGGGGGGTCTCGGGCAGATACGCAGTATTTT. This translates into CASSGGSRADTQYF.

This clonotype showed up just once. The chain is built from TRBV5-6 and TRBJ1-5; D remains unclear. The CDR3 sequence is 17 residues long. The V end lost 2 bases, the J end lost 0 bases, and 15 bases lay between the germline ends. Per the germline V gene, CDR1 is SGHDT and CDR2 is YYEEEE. CDR3 loop: CASSFGFSTDSNQPQHF. The CDR3 DNA reads TGTGCCAGCAGCTTTGGATTTTCGACGGATAGCAATCAGCCCCAGCATTTT.

This clonotype was detected ten times or more. This rearrangement joins TRBV28 to TRBJ2-4, with 11 bases identical to TRBD2. CDR1 and CDR2 from the germline V gene are MDHEN and SYDVKM. With 2 bases clipped from V and 3 bases from J, the junction kept 9 bases outside the gene matches. CDR3 length: 18 residues. In nucleotides, the CDR3 is TGTGCCAGCAGTTTACGGCTAGCGGGAGGAGTGGGCAAAAACATTCAGTACTTC. Translation: CASSLRLAGGVGKNIQYF.

This clonotype was observed at least ten times. The V and J genes are TRBV12-3 or TRBV12-4 and TRBJ1-2; D is perhaps TRBD1 (6 bases). V lost 7 bases and J lost 0, with 18 bases in between. CDR3 length equals 16 residues. CDR3 nucleotides: TGTGCCAGCATCCTTTACGGGACACTGGCTAACTATGGCTACACCTTC. Translation: CASILYGTLANYGYTF.

Regarding this clonotype: This may be a read error, as it is one base from a much larger clone. CDR3 loop: CASSAGQSNYGYAF. The CDR3 DNA is TGTGCCAGCAGTGCGGGACAGTCGAACTATGGCTACGCCTTC. This chain uses TRBV27 with TRBJ1-2; 7 positions match TRBD1. The CDR3 sequence is 14 residues long. From germline, CDR1 is MNHEY and CDR2 SMNVEV (reference sequence).

This sequence joins TRBV11-3 and TRBJ2-2; maybe TRBD2 (6 bases). This CDR3 is 14 amino acids long. CDR1 SGHNT and CDR2 YENEEA come from the germline V gene. Trimming took 1 base from V and 6 from J, leaving 9 bases between them. The CDR3, as DNA: TGTGCCAGCAGCTTAGGCGGGGACGCCGGGGAGCTGTTTTTT. This encodes CASSLGGDAGELFF.

The rearrangement uses TRBV24-1 and TRBJ2-7, with D possibly being TRBD1 or TRBD2 (5 bases each). The CDR3 has 13 residues. Germline CDR1 reads KGHDR; CDR2 reads SFDVKD. V dropped 7 bases and J dropped 7 bases, with 16 bases sitting between them. The CDR3 region has the DNA TGTGCCACCAGAGGGACGGGGTTTGGGGAGCAGTACTTC. This encodes CATRGTGFGEQYF.

In its sample, this clonotype was seen many times. V is TRBV28 and J is TRBJ2-7; D is unclear. V dropped 6 bases and J dropped 6 bases, with 18 bases sitting between them. This CDR3 region has 14 residues. The germline CDR1 and CDR2 sequences are MDHEN and SYDVKM. CDR3 loop: CASSSPTALGEQYF. CDR3 in DNA: TGTGCCAGCAGCTCTCCGACTGCTCTAGGCGAGCAGTACTTC. Full variable domain (outside the CDR3, taken from reference TRBV28 and TRBJ2-7): DVKVTQSSRYLVKRTGEKVFLECVQDMDHENMFWYRQDPGLGLRLIYFSYDVKMKEKGDIPEGYSVSREKKERFSLILESASTNQTSMYLCASSSPTALGEQYFGPGTRLTVT.

This clonotype was counted only a few times. This rearrangement joins TRBV7-2 to TRBJ1-2; a possible D gene is TRBD1 (6 bases). The CDR3 length is 15 residues. The germline V and J ends were trimmed by 3 bases and 2 bases, with 13 bases remaining between them. Germline V gene sequence: CDR1 SGHTA, CDR2 FQGNSA. Here the CDR3 DNA reads TGTGCCAGCAGCTTTTACCTTGGACAGAACTATGGCTACACCTTC. It yields the protein CASSFYLGQNYGYTF.

In this sample, this clonotype turned up many times. The gene calls are TRBV12-5 and TRBJ1-2; perhaps TRBD1 as D (5 bases). The length of the CDR3 is 17 residues. The ends were cut back, 1 base at V and 4 bases at J, with 19 bases in the middle. Germline V gives CDR1 LGHNT, CDR2 FRNRAP. CDR3 region: CASGLAVGGIYGYGYTF. For the CDR3, the DNA is TGTGCTAGTGGTTTGGCCGTGGGGGGTATCTACGGCTATGGCTACACCTTC.

This rearrangement joins TRBV12-3 or TRBV12-4 to TRBJ2-7; 10 nucleotides match TRBD1. The CDR3 totals 14 residues. Trimming removed 5 bases from V and 6 bases from J; junction bases left unmatched: 7. Here the CDR3 DNA reads TGTGCCAGCAGTATCCGACAGGGGGCGAGCGAGCAGTACTTC. Amino acid sequence: CASSIRQGASEQYF.